The T cell receptor beta chain described here comes from a study of technical replicates of blood from a handful of donors. Some clones are missing from TCRdb's copy, which holds only in-frame ones; the method was immunoSEQ multiplex PCR. The sample lists under 85,000 clones, 85% to 95% occurring once. CDR3 size: 12 residues. The V gene lost 5 bases and the J gene lost 7 bases, with 8 bases spanning the gap. Germline values: CDR1 LNHNV, CDR2 YYDKDF (reference sequence). The specimen sequenced was T cells isolated from PBMCs. The chain links TRBV15 to TRBJ2-2; the D gene is possibly TRBD2 (6 bases). The clonotype comes from a human donor in good health. The CDR3 region has the DNA TGTGCCACCAGCTTGGGGGGCGGGGAGCTGTTTTTT. Its translation is CATSLGGGELFF.